The rows below give T cell receptor beta chains drawn from one sample of a study of T cells in Graves' hyperthyroidism and ophthalmopathy. In TCRdb, the multiplex PCR reads were re-called with MiXCR into one record per CDR3 protein. The sample lists 500,000 to 550,000 distinct CDR3 sequences; about a fifth were seen once. The sample consisted of blood. These receptors all stem from a young man with Graves' hyperthyroidism. Both conserved end residues are part of each CDR3. D genes are given only for firm matches. Clone sizes are given selectively: once, few, many, or a class where the clone is expanded.

abundance,j_gene,d_gene,v_gene,CDR3nt,CDR3aa
.,TRBJ2-1,.,TRBV29-1,TGCAGCGTTGAACCGGGAGCGGGTTTAAGGGGGCAGTTCTTC,CSVEPGAGLRGQFF
few,TRBJ2-4,.,TRBV19,TGTGCCAGTAGTATAGGGCCGGGGAGGAACATTCAGTACTTC,CASSIGPGRNIQYF
few,TRBJ1-5,.,TRBV4-1,TGCGCCAGCAGTCGGATCAGCCGCAATCAGCCCCAGCATTTT,CASSRISRNQPQHF
.,TRBJ1-1,.,TRBV20-1,TGCAGTGCTGGCCGTAGGTCTTTAATGAACACTGAAGCTTTCTTT,CSAGRRSLMNTEAFF
many,TRBJ2-2,TRBD2,TRBV28,TGTGCCAGCAGTTCGTTAGCGGGGGCGTCCGGGGAGCTGTTTTTT,CASSSLAGASGELFF
.,TRBJ1-3,.,TRBV28,TGTGCCAGCTTTATGAGAAACACCATATATTTT,CASFMRNTIYF
many,TRBJ2-7,TRBD2,TRBV20-1,TGCAGTGCTAGCCCCAAGGGAGGGCGGTGGGACGAGCAGTACTTC,CSASPKGGRWDEQYF
many,TRBJ2-5,.,TRBV28,TGTGCCAGCAGTTTAATCGGACAGCAAGAGACCCAGTACTTC,CASSLIGQQETQYF
many,TRBJ2-4,TRBD1,TRBV3-1,TGTGCCAGCAGCCCCCGGACAGGGTCGGACATTCAGTACTTC,CASSPRTGSDIQYF
many,TRBJ1-3,.,TRBV6-1,TGTGCCAGCAGTGAAATACAGGGAGCTGGAAACACCATATATTTT,CASSEIQGAGNTIYF
.,TRBJ2-7,.,TRBV11-2,TGTGCCAGCAGCTTAGAAGGGTCGGGGCTCGAGCAGTACTTC,CASSLEGSGLEQYF
.,TRBJ1-5,TRBD1,TRBV12-3/TRBV12-4,TGTGCCAGCAGTTCATACAGGGGAGGCATAAGCAATCAGCCTCAGCATTTT,CASSSYRGGISNQPQHF
many,TRBJ1-5,.,TRBV6-5,TGTGCCAGCAGGGCCGCTAGCAATCAGCCCCAGCATTTT,CASRAASNQPQHF
few,TRBJ1-2,.,TRBV7-9,TGTGCCAGCGTGGATAAAACAGCATCTAACTATGGCTACACCTTC,CASVDKTASNYGYTF
many,TRBJ2-7,.,TRBV12-3/TRBV12-4,TGTGCCAGCAGTTTAGCGATCAGGCCAGGCTACGAGCAGTACTTC,CASSLAIRPGYEQYF
many,TRBJ2-7,.,TRBV12-3/TRBV12-4,TGTGCCAGCAGTTTAGGTGGGCACGAGCAGTACTTC,CASSLGGHEQYF
many,TRBJ1-5,TRBD1,TRBV12-3/TRBV12-4,TGTGCCAGCATGACAGGGTATCAGCCCCAGCATTTT,CASMTGYQPQHF
.,TRBJ1-5,.,TRBV19,TGTGCCAGTAGACAATGGCAGGGCAATCAGCCCCAGCATTTT,CASRQWQGNQPQHF
many,TRBJ1-2,.,TRBV6-5,TGTGCCAGCAGTTACGCTCTAGGTTTTGGGTTGGACTATGGCTACACCTTC,CASSYALGFGLDYGYTF
many,TRBJ2-2,TRBD1,TRBV12-3/TRBV12-4,TGTGCCAGCAGTTTCGGGACAGCCGGGGAGCTGTTTTTT,CASSFGTAGELFF
many,TRBJ1-2,.,TRBV30,TGTGCCTGGAAGGGGGAACACCCCTTACGCTATGGCTACACCTTC,CAWKGEHPLRYGYTF
few,TRBJ2-7,TRBD1,TRBV4-1,TGCGCCAGCAGCCAAGAAGAACAGGGGGCCTACGAGCAGTACTTC,CASSQEEQGAYEQYF
many,TRBJ2-7,.,TRBV7-8,TGTGCCAGCAGCCCCCGAGTGGCCCAAACCTACGAGCAGTACTTC,CASSPRVAQTYEQYF
.,TRBJ1-1,.,TRBV6-5,TGTGCCAGCAGTTACTCGAGCCCCCGTGAAGCTTTCTTT,CASSYSSPREAFF
few,TRBJ2-3,.,TRBV28,TGTGCCAGCAGTTACCTGGACAGTGTGGACACAGATACGCAGTATTTT,CASSYLDSVDTDTQYF
many,TRBJ2-5,.,TRBV12-3/TRBV12-4,TGTGCCAGCAGTTTAGTGTACAATCAAGAGACCCAGTACTTC,CASSLVYNQETQYF
many,TRBJ2-5,TRBD1,TRBV6-5,TGTGCCAGCAGTTATCAGGCAGGGGGTCTGATGGAGACCCAGTACTTC,CASSYQAGGLMETQYF
many,TRBJ1-2,.,TRBV6-5,TGTGCCAGCAGTTACATGAAGGGTAGCTATGGCTACACCTTC,CASSYMKGSYGYTF
many,TRBJ1-2,.,TRBV18,TGTGCCAGCTCACCTAATTTAGACCGCTACACCTTC,CASSPNLDRYTF
.,TRBJ2-7,.,TRBV20-1,TGCAGTGCTAGAGTCCCGGGACGGGGGCCCTACGAGCAGTACTTC,CSARVPGRGPYEQYF
many,TRBJ1-1,.,TRBV28,TGTGCCAGCAGTTTACTGGCAGGGACCACTCACGGAGCTTTCTTT,CASSLLAGTTHGAFF
many,TRBJ1-1,.,TRBV12-3/TRBV12-4,TGTGCCAGCAGTAGGACAGCGAACACTGAAGCTTTCTTT,CASSRTANTEAFF
.,TRBJ1-5,.,TRBV5-5,TGTGCCAGCAGCCGAAACAGGGCAGGTCAGCCCCAGCATTTT,CASSRNRAGQPQHF
.,TRBJ1-3,.,TRBV20-1,TGCAGTGCCACCGACCGAAGCTCTGGAAACACCATATATTTT,CSATDRSSGNTIYF
.,TRBJ2-5,TRBD1,TRBV27,TGTGCCAGCAGTAGCTGGACAGGGGGCGAAGAGACCCAATACTTC,CASSSWTGGEETQYF
.,TRBJ1-5,.,TRBV18,TGTGCCAGCTCACCAAGAATAAGGGGAGATCAGCCCCAGCATTTT,CASSPRIRGDQPQHF
few,TRBJ2-5,TRBD1,TRBV12-3/TRBV12-4,TGTGCCAGCAGTTTCTCGGGACAGGGGCTGGAGACCCAGTACTTC,CASSFSGQGLETQYF
many,TRBJ1-1,TRBD1,TRBV30,TGTGCCTGGAGTGTAGGGGCAGGGGGTGCCACTGAAGCTTTCTTT,CAWSVGAGGATEAFF
many,TRBJ2-7,TRBD2,TRBV5-1,TGTGCCAGCAGTTTCGGGGGGACCTACGAGCAGTACTTC,CASSFGGTYEQYF
many,TRBJ2-7,.,TRBV11-2,TGTGCCAGCAGCTCCCACTTCTACGAGCAGTACTTC,CASSSHFYEQYF
many,TRBJ2-6,.,TRBV6-2/TRBV6-3,TGTGCCAGCATGGACGTCCATACCCCGGAGGCCAACGTCCTGACTTTC,CASMDVHTPEANVLTF
many,TRBJ2-7,.,TRBV29-1,TGCAGCGTGAAACCGGCTGACCGGCAGTACTTC,CSVKPADRQYF
many,TRBJ2-7,.,TRBV20-1,TGCAGTGCTAGCGAGCACCGTTACGAGCAGTACTTC,CSASEHRYEQYF
many,TRBJ1-2,.,TRBV6-5,TGTGCCAGCAATAGAGGGGAGGTCGATGGCTACACCTTC,CASNRGEVDGYTF
many,TRBJ2-2,.,TRBV12-3/TRBV12-4,TGTGCCAGCAGGGGCAGGGAAAGCACCGGGGAGCTGTTTTTT,CASRGRESTGELFF